These 9 T cell receptor beta chains were sequenced from one sample in a study of cytomegalovirus exposure and HLA in healthy donors (dated by TCRdb to about 2017). The library came from the immunoSEQ multiplex PCR assay. For the multiplex PCR, a mixture combining 60 forward primers for TCR Vbeta segments and 13 reverse primers for TCR Jbeta segments was used. TCRdb provides this immuneACCESS table in a form limited to in-frame rearrangements. Some clones are lacking; in checked studies, under half of them reflect an unresolved V gene, and why the rest are absent is not known. The sample table shows some 210,000 clones, and approximately 78% are seen once. The ten largest clones represent around 4% of the sample. Sequenced input: PBMCs. The source is a male donor in good health and CMV-seronegative.

This sequence joins TRBV7-2 and TRBJ1-5, with TRBD1 as a possible D gene (5 bases). Germline CDR1 reads SGHTA; CDR2 reads FQGNSA. V shed 6 bases and J shed 4 bases, with 16 bases lying between them. The CDR3 totals 15 residues. In DNA, the CDR3 is TGTGCCAGCAGTATGGACACCCTTGGGAATCAGCCCCAGCATTTT. It specifies CASSMDTLGNQPQHF.

V is TRBV18 and J is TRBJ2-1, with 8 bases matching TRBD1. CDR1 is KGHSH, CDR2 LQKENI, per germline. This CDR3 has 14 amino acids. After removal of 3 bases from V and 8 bases from J, the junction contained 6 bases not matched to a gene. The CDR3, as DNA: TGTGCCAGCTCACCCGGACAGGGATGGGATGAGCAGTTCTTC. Residues: CASSPGQGWDEQFF.

V and J are TRBV7-8 and TRBJ2-5, with D maybe TRBD2 (6 bases). There are 12 residues in the CDR3. Trimming took 8 bases from V and 5 from J, leaving 12 bases between them. Per the germline V gene, CDR1 is SGHVS and CDR2 is FQNEAQ. The CDR3 DNA follows: TGTGCCAGCGGGGCGGGAATGGAGACCCAGTACTTC. Translating it yields CASGAGMETQYF. Supplemented by reference TRBV7-8 and TRBJ2-5, the full variable domain reads GAGVSQSPRYKVAKRGQDVALRCDPISGHVSLFWYQQALGQGPEFLTYFQNEAQLDKSGLPSDRFFAERPEGSVSTLKIQRTQQEDSAVYLCASGAGMETQYFGPGTRLLVL.

The chain combines TRBV2 with TRBJ2-1, with 11 bases identical to TRBD2. Per germline, CDR1 SNHLY and CDR2 FYNNEI. The CDR3 has 15 amino acids. V trimming: 5 bases; J trimming: 6 bases; junction bases outside the gene matches: 6. CDR3 loop: CASSSVLAGGNEQFF. DNA of the CDR3: TGTGCCAGCAGTTCCGTTCTAGCGGGAGGCAATGAGCAGTTCTTC.

V gene TRBV5-1 combines with J gene TRBJ1-3; D may be TRBD1 (6 bases). In germline, CDR1 is SGHRS, CDR2 YFSETQ. The CDR3 totals 14 residues. V was pared by 3 bases and J by 8 bases, with 15 bases between. In nucleotides, the CDR3 is TGCGCCAGCAGCTCACAGGGTCTTCGGGACACCATATATTTT. This gives the protein CASSSQGLRDTIYF. Combining the CDR3 with reference TRBV5-1 and TRBJ1-3 gives the whole variable domain KAGVTQTPRYLIKTRGQQVTLSCSPISGHRSVSWYQQTPGQGLQFLFEYFSETQRNKGNFPGRFSGRQFSNSRSEMNVSTLELGDSALYLCASSSQGLRDTIYFGEGSWLTVV.

This rearrangement joins TRBV4-1 to TRBJ1-1; TRBD1 agrees at 11 bases. Germline loops: CDR1 MGHRA, CDR2 YSYEKL. This CDR3 has 16 amino acids. Germline trimming cut 7 bases from V and 4 bases from J; bases unmatched to any gene: 11. The CDR3 sequence is CASTIGQGALLTEAFF. The CDR3 coding sequence is TGCGCCAGCACAATAGGACAGGGGGCTTTACTCACTGAAGCTTTCTTT.

The CDR3 loop reads CASRDIPERQSAQHF. The CDR3 region has the DNA TGTGCCAGCAGAGACATCCCGGAACGGCAATCGGCCCAGCATTTT. The genes are TRBV28 and TRBJ1-5; D gene unclear. The germline V gene encodes CDR1 MDHEN and CDR2 SYDVKM. The CDR3 runs 15 residues. The ends were cut back, 6 bases at V and 11 bases at J, with 23 bases in the middle.

The chain has TRBV6-5 and TRBJ1-1; TRBD1 matches 10 bases. The germline CDR1 and CDR2 sequences are MNHEY and SVGAGI. The ends lost 7 bases at V and 5 bases at J; junction bases unmatched: 7. This CDR3 region has 14 residues. CDR3: CASNRDRGSTEAFF. The CDR3 nucleotides are TGTGCCAGCAACCGGGACAGGGGTAGTACTGAAGCTTTCTTT.

In its sample, this clone was seen a few times. The chain employs TRBV4-1 and TRBJ1-4, with D maybe TRBD1 (6 bases). The CDR3 is 11 residues long. V dropped 6 bases and J dropped 10 bases, with 9 bases sitting between them. CDR1 MGHRA and CDR2 YSYEKL come from the germline V gene. CDR3 amino acids: CASRIRGKLFF. As DNA, the CDR3 is TGCGCCAGCAGAATCAGGGGAAAACTGTTTTTT.